Sequencing of this T cell receptor (beta chain) was carried out in a study of blood T cell repertoires in COVID-19. Turning to the study itself: The samples span acute and convalescent COVID-19 from the United States, Italy and Spain.

Clones were read by immunoSEQ multiplex PCR, and TCRdb kept only the in-frame ones, dropping some. The sample contains under 300,000 clones, around 83% of which appear only once. Germline loops: CDR1 SGHTS, CDR2 YDEGEE. This CDR3 has 13 residues. Trimming took 0 bases from V and 5 from J, leaving 8 bases between them. The source is a man older than 75 with acute or convalescent COVID-19. Sequencing was carried out using peripheral blood. The chain recombines TRBV5-8 with TRBJ1-2; D is uncertain. CDR3 protein: CASSLDPQYGYTF. The CDR3 DNA is TGTGCCAGCAGCTTGGACCCCCAGTATGGCTACACCTTC.